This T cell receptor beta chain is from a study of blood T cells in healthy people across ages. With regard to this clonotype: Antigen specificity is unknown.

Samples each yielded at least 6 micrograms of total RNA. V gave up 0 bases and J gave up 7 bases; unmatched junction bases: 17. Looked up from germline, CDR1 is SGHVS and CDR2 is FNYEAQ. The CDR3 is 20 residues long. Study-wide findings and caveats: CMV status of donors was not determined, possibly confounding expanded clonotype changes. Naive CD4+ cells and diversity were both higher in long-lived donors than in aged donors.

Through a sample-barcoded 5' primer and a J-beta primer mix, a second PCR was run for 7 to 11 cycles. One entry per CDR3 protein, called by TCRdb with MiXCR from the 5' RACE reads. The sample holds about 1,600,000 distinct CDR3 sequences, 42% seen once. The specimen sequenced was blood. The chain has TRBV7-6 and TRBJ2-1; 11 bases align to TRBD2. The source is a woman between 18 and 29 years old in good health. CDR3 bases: TGTGCCAGCAGCTTAGCGGCTGCTATAACCACTAGCGGGAGAGGGAATGAGCAGTTCTTC. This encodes CASSLAAAITTSGRGNEQFF.